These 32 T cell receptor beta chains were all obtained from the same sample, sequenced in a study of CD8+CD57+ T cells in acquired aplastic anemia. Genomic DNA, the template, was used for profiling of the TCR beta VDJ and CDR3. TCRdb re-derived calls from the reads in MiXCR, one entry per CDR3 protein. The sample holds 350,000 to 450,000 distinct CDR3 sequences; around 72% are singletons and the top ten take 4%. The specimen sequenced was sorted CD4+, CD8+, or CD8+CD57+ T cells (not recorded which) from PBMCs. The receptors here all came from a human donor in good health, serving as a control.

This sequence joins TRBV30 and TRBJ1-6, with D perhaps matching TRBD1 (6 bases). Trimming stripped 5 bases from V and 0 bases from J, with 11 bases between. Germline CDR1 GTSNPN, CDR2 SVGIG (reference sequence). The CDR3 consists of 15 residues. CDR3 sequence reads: CAWGTGCSYNSPLHF. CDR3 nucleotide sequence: TGTGCCTGGGGAACAGGGTGCTCCTATAATTCACCCCTCCACTTT.

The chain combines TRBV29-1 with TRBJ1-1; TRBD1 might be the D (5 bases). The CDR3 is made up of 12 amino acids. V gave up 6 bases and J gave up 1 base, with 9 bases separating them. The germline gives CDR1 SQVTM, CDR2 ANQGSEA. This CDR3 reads CSVGTGNTEAFF. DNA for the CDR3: TGCAGCGTCGGGACGGGGAACACTGAAGCTTTCTTT.

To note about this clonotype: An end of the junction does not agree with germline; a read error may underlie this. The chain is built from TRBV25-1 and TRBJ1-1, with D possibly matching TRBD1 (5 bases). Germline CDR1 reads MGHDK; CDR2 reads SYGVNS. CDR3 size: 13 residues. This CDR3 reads CAFFRGQFTEAYF. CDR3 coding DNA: TGTGCCTTTTTTAGGGGCCAATTCACTGAAGCTTACTTT.

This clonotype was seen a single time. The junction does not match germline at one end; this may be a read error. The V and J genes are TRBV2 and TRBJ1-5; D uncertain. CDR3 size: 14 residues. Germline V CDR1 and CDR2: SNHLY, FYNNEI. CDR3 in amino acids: CASSPAANYGYHFF. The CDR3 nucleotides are TGTGCCAGCAGTCCTGCAGCGAACTACGGCTACCACTTTTTT.

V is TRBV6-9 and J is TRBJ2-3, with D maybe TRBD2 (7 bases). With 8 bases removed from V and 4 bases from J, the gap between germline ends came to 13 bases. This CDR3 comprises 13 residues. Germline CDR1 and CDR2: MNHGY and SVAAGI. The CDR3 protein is CASSGGLADTQYF. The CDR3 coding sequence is TGTGCCAGCTCGGGGGGCCTTGCAGATACGCAGTATTTT.

DNA of the CDR3: TGTGCCAGCAGCGTAAGGTCCGGGGCCGGGGCACTGTTTTTT. Translating gives CASSVRSGAGALFF. The rearrangement links TRBV7-3 to TRBJ2-2; D may be TRBD1 or TRBD2 (5 bases each). CDR1 is SGHTA and CDR2 is FQGTGA in the germline V gene. With 5 bases removed from V and 14 bases from J, the gap between germline ends came to 21 bases. The CDR3 runs 14 residues. Full variable domain (rest looked up from reference TRBV7-3 and TRBJ2-2): GAGVSQTPSNKVTEKGKYVELRCDPISGHTALYWYRQSLGQGPEFLIYFQGTGAADDSGLPNDRFFAVRPEGSVSTLKIQRTERGDSAVYLCASSVRSGAGALFFGEGSRLTVL.

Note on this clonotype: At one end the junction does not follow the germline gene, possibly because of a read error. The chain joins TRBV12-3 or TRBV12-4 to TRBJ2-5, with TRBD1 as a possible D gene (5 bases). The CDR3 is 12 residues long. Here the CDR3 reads CASSLPQETHYF. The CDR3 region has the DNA TGTGCCAGCAGTTTGCCACAGGAGACCCACTACTTC.

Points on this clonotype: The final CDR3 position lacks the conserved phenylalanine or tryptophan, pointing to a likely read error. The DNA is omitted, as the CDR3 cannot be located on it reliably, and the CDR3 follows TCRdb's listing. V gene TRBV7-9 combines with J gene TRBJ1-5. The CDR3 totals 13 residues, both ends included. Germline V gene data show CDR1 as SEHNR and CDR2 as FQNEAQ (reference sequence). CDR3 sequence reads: CASSFGLDGYTFG.

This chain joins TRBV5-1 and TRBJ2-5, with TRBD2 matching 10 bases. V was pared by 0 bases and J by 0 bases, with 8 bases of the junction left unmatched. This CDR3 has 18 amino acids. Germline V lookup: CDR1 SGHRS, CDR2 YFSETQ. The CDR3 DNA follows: TGCGCCAGCAGCTTGGATCTAGGAGCGGGGGGGAACCAAGAGACCCAGTACTTC. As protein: CASSLDLGAGGNQETQYF.

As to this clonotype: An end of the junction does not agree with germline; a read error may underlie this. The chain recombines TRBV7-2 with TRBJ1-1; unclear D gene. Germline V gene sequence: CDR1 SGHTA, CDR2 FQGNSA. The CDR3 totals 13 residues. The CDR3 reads CASSSIVNADAFF. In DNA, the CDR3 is TGTGCCAGCAGCTCCATAGTGAACGCTGATGCTTTCTTT.

CDR3 residues: CASSLPGQGIYEQYF. The CDR3 DNA reads TGTGCCAGCAGTCTTCCAGGACAGGGGATCTACGAGCAGTACTTC. The rearrangement joins TRBV12-3 or TRBV12-4 to TRBJ2-7; 9 nucleotides align to TRBD1. V dropped 5 bases and J dropped 3; count of bases not matched to a gene: 8. The CDR3 has 15 amino acids.

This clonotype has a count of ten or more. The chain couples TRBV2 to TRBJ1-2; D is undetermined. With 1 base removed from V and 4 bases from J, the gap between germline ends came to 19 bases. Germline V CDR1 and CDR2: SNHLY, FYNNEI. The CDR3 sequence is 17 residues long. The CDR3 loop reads CASSEGFRNTPRYGYTF. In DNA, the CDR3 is TGTGCCAGCAGTGAAGGGTTTCGGAACACCCCCCGCTATGGCTACACCTTC. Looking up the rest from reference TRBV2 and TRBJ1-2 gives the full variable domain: EPEVTQTPSHQVTQMGQEVILRCVPISNHLYFYWYRQILGQKVEFLVSFYNNEISEKSEIFDDQFSVERPDGSNFTLKIRSTKLEDSAMYFCASSEGFRNTPRYGYTFGSGTRLTVV.

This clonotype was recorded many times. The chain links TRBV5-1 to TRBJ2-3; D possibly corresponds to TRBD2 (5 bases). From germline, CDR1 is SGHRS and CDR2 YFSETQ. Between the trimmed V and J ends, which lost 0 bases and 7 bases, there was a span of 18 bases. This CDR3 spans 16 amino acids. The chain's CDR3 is CASSLAPLDGENTQYF. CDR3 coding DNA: TGCGCCAGCAGCTTGGCGCCTCTCGACGGGGAAAATACGCAGTATTTT.

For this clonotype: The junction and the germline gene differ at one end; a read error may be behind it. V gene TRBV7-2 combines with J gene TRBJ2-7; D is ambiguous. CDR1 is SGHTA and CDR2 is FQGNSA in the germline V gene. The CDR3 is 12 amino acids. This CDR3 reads CASTATNYEQSF. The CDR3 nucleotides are TGTGCCAGCACGGCAACCAACTACGAGCAGTCCTTC.

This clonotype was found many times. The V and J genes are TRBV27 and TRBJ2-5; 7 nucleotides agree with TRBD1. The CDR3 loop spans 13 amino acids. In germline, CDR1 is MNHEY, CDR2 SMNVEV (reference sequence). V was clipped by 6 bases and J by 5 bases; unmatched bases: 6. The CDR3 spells CASRIQGVETQYF. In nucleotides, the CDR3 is TGTGCCAGCAGAATCCAGGGGGTGGAGACCCAGTACTTC.

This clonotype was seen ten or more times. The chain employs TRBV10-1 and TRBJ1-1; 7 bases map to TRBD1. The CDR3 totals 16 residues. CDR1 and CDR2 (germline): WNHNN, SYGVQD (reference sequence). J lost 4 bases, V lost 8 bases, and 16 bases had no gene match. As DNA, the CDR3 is TGCGCCAGCGGACGCGACAGGGACGGTAAGGCCACTGAAGCTTTCTTT. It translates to CASGRDRDGKATEAFF.

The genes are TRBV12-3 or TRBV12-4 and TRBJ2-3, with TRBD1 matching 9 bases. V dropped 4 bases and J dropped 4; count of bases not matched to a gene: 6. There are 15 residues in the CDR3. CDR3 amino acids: CASSSFRTGADTQYF. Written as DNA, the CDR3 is TGTGCCAGCAGTTCATTTAGGACAGGGGCAGATACGCAGTATTTT.

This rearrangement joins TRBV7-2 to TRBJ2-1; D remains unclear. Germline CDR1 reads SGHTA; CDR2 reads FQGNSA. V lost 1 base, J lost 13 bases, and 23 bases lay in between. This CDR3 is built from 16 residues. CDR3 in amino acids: CASSLDLSGEQNVQFF. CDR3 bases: TGTGCCAGCAGCTTAGATCTGTCTGGTGAGCAGAACGTCCAGTTCTTC.

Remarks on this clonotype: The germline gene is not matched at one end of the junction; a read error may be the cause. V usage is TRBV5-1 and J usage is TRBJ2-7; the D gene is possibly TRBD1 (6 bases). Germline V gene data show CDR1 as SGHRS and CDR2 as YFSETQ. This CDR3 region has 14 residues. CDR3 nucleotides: TGTGCCAGCAGTTTTGGCCCACGACAGGACGAGCAGTACTTC. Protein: CASSFGPRQDEQYF. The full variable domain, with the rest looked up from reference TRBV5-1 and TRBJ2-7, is KAGVTQTPRYLIKTRGQQVTLSCSPISGHRSVSWYQQTPGQGLQFLFEYFSETQRNKGNFPGRFSGRQFSNSRSEMNVSTLELGDSALYLCASSFGPRQDEQYFGPGTRLTVT.

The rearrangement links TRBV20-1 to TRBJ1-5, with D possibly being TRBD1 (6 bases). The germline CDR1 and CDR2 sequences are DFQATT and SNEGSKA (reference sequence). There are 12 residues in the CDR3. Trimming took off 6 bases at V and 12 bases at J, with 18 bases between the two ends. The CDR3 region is CSARRGRRRQHF. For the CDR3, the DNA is TGCAGTGCACGCAGGGGAAGACGGCGCCAGCATTTT.

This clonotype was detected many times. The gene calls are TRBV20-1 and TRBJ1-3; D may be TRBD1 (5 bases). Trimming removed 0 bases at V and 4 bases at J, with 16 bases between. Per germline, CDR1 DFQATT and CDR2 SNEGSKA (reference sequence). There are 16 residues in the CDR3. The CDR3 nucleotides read TGCAGTGCTAGAGATTGGGGGGTGTCCTCCGGAAACACCATATATTTT. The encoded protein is CSARDWGVSSGNTIYF.

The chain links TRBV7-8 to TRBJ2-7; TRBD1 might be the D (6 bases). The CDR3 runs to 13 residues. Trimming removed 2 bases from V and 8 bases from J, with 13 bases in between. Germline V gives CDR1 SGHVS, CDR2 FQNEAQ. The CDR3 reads CASSLRTEQKQYF. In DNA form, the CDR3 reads TGTGCCAGCAGCTTAAGGACAGAGCAAAAGCAGTACTTC.

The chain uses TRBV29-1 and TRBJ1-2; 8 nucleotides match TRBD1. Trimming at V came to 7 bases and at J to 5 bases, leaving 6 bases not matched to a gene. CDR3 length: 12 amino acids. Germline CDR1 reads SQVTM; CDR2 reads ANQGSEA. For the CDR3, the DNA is TGCAGCGGTGCTACAGGGGGTTATGGCTACACCTTC. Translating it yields CSGATGGYGYTF.

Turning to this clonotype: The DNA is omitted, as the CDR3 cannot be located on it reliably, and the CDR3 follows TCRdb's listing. CDR3 region: CASRVGDTQYFGPGNF. The chain joins TRBV2 to TRBJ2-7; the table's D call of TRBD2 was not tested on the DNA. The CDR3 is 16 residues long, counting both termini. Germline lookup yields CDR1 SNHLY and CDR2 FYNNEI.

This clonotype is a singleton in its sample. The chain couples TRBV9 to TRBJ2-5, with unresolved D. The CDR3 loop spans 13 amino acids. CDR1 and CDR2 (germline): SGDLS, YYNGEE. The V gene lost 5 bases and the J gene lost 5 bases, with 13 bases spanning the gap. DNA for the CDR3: TGTGCCAGCAGTGGAGCGAGTGGTGAGACCCAGTACTTC. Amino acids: CASSGASGETQYF.

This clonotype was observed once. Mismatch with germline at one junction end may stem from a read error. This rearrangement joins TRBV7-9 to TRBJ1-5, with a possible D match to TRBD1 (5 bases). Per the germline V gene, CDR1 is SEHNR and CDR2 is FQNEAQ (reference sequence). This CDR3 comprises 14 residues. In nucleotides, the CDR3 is TGTGCCAGCAGCTTAGGAGGGGAGCATCAGCCCCAGCTTTTT. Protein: CASSLGGEHQPQLF.

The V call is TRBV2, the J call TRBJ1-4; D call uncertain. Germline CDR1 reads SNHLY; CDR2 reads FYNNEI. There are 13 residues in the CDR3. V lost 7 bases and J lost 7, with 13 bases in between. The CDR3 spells CASNGERGEKLFF. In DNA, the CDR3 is TGTGCCAGCAACGGGGAACGCGGTGAAAAACTGTTTTTT.

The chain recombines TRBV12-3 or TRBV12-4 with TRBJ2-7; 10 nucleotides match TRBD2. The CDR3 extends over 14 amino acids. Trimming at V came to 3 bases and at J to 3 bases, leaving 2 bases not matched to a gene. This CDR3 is CASSFLAGGYEQYF. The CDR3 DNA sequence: TGTGCCAGCAGTTTCTTAGCGGGGGGCTACGAGCAGTACTTC.

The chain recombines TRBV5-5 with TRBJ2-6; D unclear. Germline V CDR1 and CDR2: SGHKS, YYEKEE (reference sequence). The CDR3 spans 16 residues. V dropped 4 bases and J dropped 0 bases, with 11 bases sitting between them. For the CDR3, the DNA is TGTGCCAGCAGCAGGGTGTCCAACTCTGGGGCCAACGTCCTGACTTTC. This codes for CASSRVSNSGANVLTF.

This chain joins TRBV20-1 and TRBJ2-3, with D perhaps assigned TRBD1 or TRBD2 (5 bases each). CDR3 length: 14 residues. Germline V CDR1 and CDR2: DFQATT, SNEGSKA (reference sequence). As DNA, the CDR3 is TGCAGCGCTGGGGGTAGAGGCACCAGAGATACGCAGTATTTT. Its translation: CSAGGRGTRDTQYF.

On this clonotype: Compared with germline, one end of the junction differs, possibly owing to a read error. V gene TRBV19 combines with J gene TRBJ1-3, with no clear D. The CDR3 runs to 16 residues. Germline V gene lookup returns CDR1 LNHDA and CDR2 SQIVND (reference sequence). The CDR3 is CASSVPDHPLHNTIYF. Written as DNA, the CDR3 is TGTGCCAGCAGTGTTCCTGACCACCCCCTTCACAACACCATATACTTT.

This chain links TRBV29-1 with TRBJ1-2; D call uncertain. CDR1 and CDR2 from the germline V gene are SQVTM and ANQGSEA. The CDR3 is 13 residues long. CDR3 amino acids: CRALTHANYGYTF. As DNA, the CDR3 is TGCAGGGCCCTAACGCATGCTAACTATGGCTACACCTTC.